This entry concerns a single T cell receptor (beta chain). Other DNA sequences within the sample encode an identical CDR3. Germline V gene sequence: CDR1 SGHAT, CDR2 FQNNGV. Trimming removed 1 base at V and 8 bases at J, with 5 bases between. This CDR3 comprises 11 residues. As handled by the study authors: For nucleated cells, counts were estimated from reference gene primer amplification. The method was immunoSEQ multiplex PCR; TCRdb's version includes in-frame clones alone and lacks a portion of them. D and trimming were read from the DNA, whereas the V and J calls and clone size are those reported in that table. The sample consists of some 78,000 clones, less than 95% of them appearing once. This entry is derived from a study of blood T cell repertoires in COVID-19. Study background: Collection of acute and convalescent COVID-19 samples took place in the United States, Italy and Spain. Nucleic acid was either cDNA or gDNA, and it came from T cells, B-cell-depleted T cells, or PBMCs.

This TCR was sampled from a woman between 45 and 60 years old in a cohort sampled during active COVID-19. The sample comprised peripheral blood. The chain carries TRBV11-2 and TRBJ1-2; perhaps TRBD1 as D (5 bases). CDR3 protein: CASSLGGGYTF. The CDR3, as DNA: TGTGCCAGCAGCTTAGGGGGCGGCTACACCTTC. The variable domain in full, with the rest retrieved from reference TRBV11-2 and TRBJ1-2, is EAGVAQSPRYKIIEKRQSVAFWCNPISGHATLYWYQQILGQGPKLLIQFQNNGVVDDSQLPKDRFSAERLKGVDSTLKIQPAKLEDSAVYLCASSLGGGYTFGSGTRLTVV.